Listed below are T cell receptor beta chains from one sample, sequenced in a study of T cells after yellow fever vaccination. TCRdb reprocessed the 5' RACE reads with MiXCR, giving one entry per CDR3 protein. The data hold nearly 350,000 distinct CDR3 sequences, with 7% to 10% observed a single time. The sample here was PBMCs, taken roughly 47 days after the first yellow fever vaccination. Receptors originate from a young man who received the YFV17D yellow fever vaccine. Both conserved end residues are part of each CDR3. The D gene is left open where the match is weak. Some rows mark clone size as missing; the rest say once, few, many or name a class of expanded clone.

CDR3nt: TGTGCCAGCAGCTTAGGCCCAGGGGATGTGCCTCAGCCCCAGCATTTT
CDR3aa: CASSLGPGDVPQPQHF
j_gene: TRBJ1-5
abundance: NA
v_gene: TRBV7-9
d_gene: NA

CDR3nt: TGTGCCAGCAGTTCCGGGGGCCTGAACACCGGGGAGCTGTTTTTT
CDR3aa: CASSSGGLNTGELFF
j_gene: TRBJ2-2
abundance: few
v_gene: TRBV5-5
d_gene: NA

CDR3nt: TGTGCCAGCAGCCCGTGGACAGGGAGCACCGGGGAGCTGTTTTTT
CDR3aa: CASSPWTGSTGELFF
j_gene: TRBJ2-2
abundance: few
v_gene: TRBV7-2
d_gene: TRBD1

CDR3nt: TGTGCCAGCTCACCTACAGGGGTGGGTGAAAAACTGTTTTTT
CDR3aa: CASSPTGVGEKLFF
j_gene: TRBJ1-4
abundance: few
v_gene: TRBV18
d_gene: TRBD1

CDR3nt: TGTGCCAGCAGCTTAAGGCTAGCGGGGTACACAGATACGCAGTATTTT
CDR3aa: CASSLRLAGYTDTQYF
j_gene: TRBJ2-3
abundance: many
v_gene: TRBV7-2
d_gene: TRBD2

CDR3nt: TGCAGCGTTGAGTACAGGGGAGGCACAGATACGCAGTATTTT
CDR3aa: CSVEYRGGTDTQYF
j_gene: TRBJ2-3
abundance: NA
v_gene: TRBV29-1
d_gene: TRBD1

CDR3nt: TGTGCCAGCAGCCAATCTACGACGGGGACAGGAACGCTGAACACTGAAGCTTTCTTT
CDR3aa: CASSQSTTGTGTLNTEAFF
j_gene: TRBJ1-1
abundance: few
v_gene: TRBV14
d_gene: TRBD1

CDR3nt: TGCAGTGCTAGAGGAGGGGTTAGTGAGCAGTTCTTC
CDR3aa: CSARGGVSEQFF
j_gene: TRBJ2-1
abundance: few
v_gene: TRBV20-1
d_gene: NA

CDR3nt: TGTGCCAGCAGTTTACAGGGAAGGACCGGGGAGCTGTTTTTT
CDR3aa: CASSLQGRTGELFF
j_gene: TRBJ2-2
abundance: few
v_gene: TRBV6-5
d_gene: NA

CDR3nt: TGCAGCGTTTCGAATTTCCAGGGATTCAACTATGGCTACACCTTC
CDR3aa: CSVSNFQGFNYGYTF
j_gene: TRBJ1-2
abundance: NA
v_gene: TRBV29-1
d_gene: NA

CDR3nt: TGTGCCAGCAGCCTCGCGAGGACACCCCAAGAGACCCAGTACTTC
CDR3aa: CASSLARTPQETQYF
j_gene: TRBJ2-5
abundance: few
v_gene: TRBV7-6
d_gene: NA

CDR3nt: TGTGCCAGCAGTTACTCTGGGGGGGGGAACACAGATACGCAGTATTTT
CDR3aa: CASSYSGGGNTDTQYF
j_gene: TRBJ2-3
abundance: NA
v_gene: TRBV6-5
d_gene: TRBD2

CDR3nt: TGTGCCACCAGCAGAGGAATAACAGGGGGTTCACCCCTCCACTTT
CDR3aa: CATSRGITGGSPLHF
j_gene: TRBJ1-6
abundance: few
v_gene: TRBV15
d_gene: TRBD1

CDR3nt: TGTGCCAGCAGAAACAAACCGGGCCGCCGACGAGATGATGAAGCTTTCTTT
CDR3aa: CASRNKPGRRRDDEAFF
j_gene: TRBJ1-1
abundance: NA
v_gene: TRBV7-9
d_gene: NA

CDR3nt: TGTGCCAGCAGCCCAGAGATGGGGACAGGATACAAAGCTTTCTTT
CDR3aa: CASSPEMGTGYKAFF
j_gene: TRBJ1-1
abundance: few
v_gene: TRBV7-2
d_gene: TRBD1